This T cell receptor beta chain was documented in a study of blood T cell repertoires in COVID-19. Study details: The cDNA or gDNA used as material had been derived from T cells, B-cell-depleted T cells, or PBMCs.

The authors' processing: Quantification of nucleated cells was approximated via reference gene primer amplification. Profiled with immunoSEQ multiplex PCR; TCRdb holds only in-frame clones, not every one. V and J calls and clone size follow that table, whereas D and trimming were derived from the DNA. Found here are 200,000 to 250,000 clones, roughly four fifths of them singletons; the top ten hold about 4.4%. This CDR3 spans 13 amino acids. Trimming left V 2 bases short and J 7 bases short, with 9 bases between. CDR1 and CDR2 from the germline V gene are KGHSH and LQKENI. Sequencing was done on a sample of peripheral blood. The chain is built from TRBV18 and TRBJ1-5; D ambiguous. This clonotype was obtained from a woman in her 70s with acute or convalescent COVID-19. CDR3 coding DNA: TGTGCCAGCTCACCAGGCGAGGAGCAGCCCCAGCATTTT. Protein sequence: CASSPGEEQPQHF.